This T cell receptor (beta chain) was documented in a study of blood T cell repertoires in COVID-19. About the study: COVID-19 samples collected from the United States, Italy and Spain covered acute and convalescent phases. Sources were T cells, B-cell-depleted T cells, or PBMCs; the material itself was cDNA or gDNA.

Per the original methods: Scientists estimated how many nucleated cells there were by amplifying reference gene primers. Sequencing used immunoSEQ multiplex PCR; TCRdb keeps in-frame clones, though not all of them. The D gene and trimming were derived from the DNA, and the V and J assignments and clone size from that table. The sample holds 140,000 to 150,000 clones, around four fifths seen once. Germline assignment: CDR1 MNHNS and CDR2 SASEGT. Trimming left V 9 bases short and J 6 bases short, with 20 bases between. This CDR3 spans 14 amino acids. The clonotype was recovered from a woman in her thirties or forties with active or convalescent COVID-19. V usage is TRBV6-1 and J usage is TRBJ1-1; the D gene is possibly TRBD1 (6 bases). Specimen: peripheral blood. CDR3 bases: TGTGCCAGTATCCAGGGGAAGCGAAACGCTGAAGCTTTCTTT. The encoded protein is CASIQGKRNAEAFF.